Sequencing of this T cell receptor (beta chain) was carried out in a study of blood T cell repertoires in COVID-19. Across the study: Sample material is recorded as cDNA or gDNA derived from T cells, B-cell-depleted T cells, or PBMCs.

The CDR3 spans 13 residues. Per germline, CDR1 SQVTM and CDR2 ANQGSEA. V lost 4 bases, J lost 4 bases, and 13 bases lay in between. Authors' processing steps: Estimated nucleated cell counts came from reference gene primer amplification. Here immunoSEQ multiplex PCR was the method, and the copy in TCRdb shows in-frame clones only, minus some. V and J calls and clone size are those listed in that table; D and trimming were worked out from the DNA. The sample lists 130,000 to 150,000 clones, 70% to 90% occurring once. The sequencing sample was made of peripheral blood. The rearrangement uses TRBV29-1 and TRBJ1-2; weak D call: TRBD1 (5 bases). The receptor was derived from a woman aged 35 to 49 with active or convalescent COVID-19. The CDR3 DNA reads TGCAGCGTTGCCCAGGGTTCTTTCTATGGCTACACCTTC. Amino acids: CSVAQGSFYGYTF.